Following are 15 T cell receptor beta chains from one sample sequenced in a study of shared clonotypes between healthy human individuals. Naive CD8 cells lacked CD45RO, underwent positive selection for CCR7 and left out terminally differentiated effector memory CD45RA+ cells. Some clones are missing from TCRdb's copy, which holds only in-frame ones; the method was immunoSEQ multiplex PCR. The sample lists some 1,900,000 clones; approximately 95% were seen once. The sequenced material came from naive CD8+ T cells sorted from blood. The receptors come from a man aged 18-30 years in good health.

V gene TRBV6-1 combines with J gene TRBJ2-2; 7 bases match TRBD2. Trimming at V came to 2 bases and at J to 3 bases, leaving 6 bases not matched to a gene. CDR1 is MNHNS and CDR2 is SASEGT in the germline V gene. The CDR3 is made up of 16 amino acids. The CDR3 protein is CASSEWGGSDTGELFF. The CDR3 DNA is TGTGCCAGCAGTGAATGGGGAGGGTCGGACACCGGGGAGCTGTTTTTT.

This clone occurred a few times. The chain links TRBV7-3 to TRBJ2-3; D perhaps matches TRBD2 (6 bases). This CDR3 has 15 amino acids. Trimming pared 10 bases from V and 3 bases from J, leaving 20 bases between. Per germline, CDR1 SGHTA and CDR2 FQGTGA. CDR3 region: CATGAGQGMTDTQYF. The DNA for the CDR3 is TGTGCCACCGGGGCGGGGCAGGGTATGACAGATACGCAGTATTTT.

The chain employs TRBV7-2 and TRBJ2-1; 9 bases align to TRBD1. In germline, CDR1 is SGHTA, CDR2 FQGNSA. V lost 8 bases to trimming and J lost 3 bases; unmatched junction nucleotides: 5. There are 14 residues in the CDR3. CDR3 nucleotides: TGTGCCAGCGGGGACAGGGAGTACTACAATGAGCAGTTCTTC. Translation: CASGDREYYNEQFF.

This chain connects TRBV11-2 to TRBJ2-7; either TRBD1 or TRBD2 may fit D (5 bases each). Germline V lookup: CDR1 SGHAT, CDR2 FQNNGV. CDR3 size: 15 residues. V gave up 1 base and J gave up 2 bases, with 12 bases separating them. The CDR3 coding sequence is TGTGCCAGCAGCTTAGGCCCGGGGCTCACCTACGAGCAGTACTTC. Its protein is CASSLGPGLTYEQYF.

The chain carries TRBV27 and TRBJ1-1; no firm D call. Between the trimmed V and J ends, which lost 6 bases and 1 base, there was a span of 15 bases. The CDR3 loop spans 15 amino acids. Germline CDR1 reads MNHEY; CDR2 reads SMNVEV (reference sequence). The CDR3: CASSFSPDWNTEAFF. The CDR3 DNA follows: TGTGCCAGCAGCTTTTCCCCTGATTGGAACACTGAAGCTTTCTTT.

As concerns this clone: The same CDR3 can be traced to other DNA sequences in this sample. The chain joins TRBV5-8 to TRBJ2-7; no definite D call. V was shortened by 0 bases and J by 3 bases, with 4 bases between the two germline ends. Germline lookup yields CDR1 SGHTS and CDR2 YDEGEE. The CDR3 consists of 12 residues. CDR3: CASSLEDYEQYF. CDR3 coding DNA: TGTGCCAGCAGCTTGGAGGACTACGAGCAGTACTTC.

The V call is TRBV5-6, the J call TRBJ2-3; no definite D call. V dropped 0 bases and J dropped 0 bases, with 8 bases sitting between them. Germline-derived CDR1 and CDR2 are SGHDT and YYEEEE. The CDR3 is made up of 15 amino acids. The CDR3 reads CASSLGEDSTDTQYF. In DNA, the CDR3 is TGTGCCAGCAGCTTGGGCGAGGATAGCACAGATACGCAGTATTTT.

The chain employs TRBV6-6 and TRBJ1-6, with 7 bases that match TRBD1. Germline loops: CDR1 MNHNY, CDR2 SVGAGI (reference sequence). With V trimmed by 2 bases and J by 9 bases, 7 bases remained unmatched. The CDR3 consists of 15 residues. As DNA, the CDR3 is TGTGCCAGCAGTTACGTCGGGACAGCTTTTTCACCCCTCCACTTT. It yields the protein CASSYVGTAFSPLHF.

V usage is TRBV19 and J usage is TRBJ1-2, with TRBD1 matching 10 bases. The J segment lost 4 bases and the V segment lost 9 bases, leaving 5 bases of the junction unmatched. The CDR3 spans 13 residues. Germline V lookup: CDR1 LNHDA, CDR2 SQIVND (reference sequence). The CDR3 reads CASSTGGVYGYTF. CDR3 bases: TGTGCCAGCTCGACAGGGGGCGTCTATGGCTACACCTTC.

V and J are TRBV29-1 and TRBJ2-7; perhaps D is TRBD1 or TRBD2 (6 bases each). The V end lost 7 bases, the J end lost 7 bases, and 20 bases lay between the germline ends. This CDR3 has 13 amino acids. CDR1 is SQVTM and CDR2 is ANQGSEA in the germline V gene. CDR3 sequence: CSAGPTGAGEQYF. Written as DNA, the CDR3 is TGCAGCGCCGGACCCACGGGGGCCGGGGAGCAGTACTTC.

J is TRBJ1-5 and V is TRBV28; D might be TRBD1 (5 bases). The V end was cut by 1 base, the J end by 6 bases, with 25 bases between. The CDR3 runs 19 residues. Germline CDR1 and CDR2: MDHEN and SYDVKM. CDR3 protein: CASSLFPTLGTNIGQPQHF. In nucleotides, the CDR3 is TGTGCCAGCAGTTTATTCCCCACCCTAGGGACGAACATAGGTCAGCCCCAGCATTTT.

Regarding this clone: The same CDR3 also results from other DNA sequences found in this sample. This chain joins TRBV14 and TRBJ2-7, with 7 positions matching TRBD1. V shed 4 bases, J shed 0 bases, and the junction held 3 bases outside the gene matches. Per the germline V gene, CDR1 is SGHDN and CDR2 is FVKESK. The CDR3 is 14 residues long. In nucleotides, the CDR3 is TGTGCCAGCAGCCCACAGGGGTCCTCCTACGAGCAGTACTTC. It yields the protein CASSPQGSSYEQYF.

The gene calls are TRBV13 and TRBJ2-2; D is uncertain. CDR1 and CDR2 (germline): PRHDT, FYEKMQ (reference sequence). V was clipped by 6 bases and J by 5 bases, with 22 bases between them. The CDR3 length is 17 residues. The chain's CDR3 is CASSSTSEILRTGELFF. The CDR3 DNA is TGTGCCAGCAGTTCGACCTCAGAGATTTTAAGGACCGGGGAGCTGTTTTTT.

The J gene is TRBJ2-3, the V gene TRBV10-3, with TRBD2 matching over 11 bases. Germline V gene sequence: CDR1 ENHRY, CDR2 SYGVKD. The V and J ends lost 2 bases and 6 bases, in that order; junction bases with no gene match: 7. The CDR3 runs to 16 residues. CDR3 amino acids: CAISEITSGSSDTQYF. CDR3 sequence (DNA): TGTGCCATCAGTGAGATAACTAGCGGGAGTTCCGATACGCAGTATTTT.

In DNA form, the CDR3 reads TGCGCCAGCAGTGACGGCGGGGGGCCCTCCTACGAGCAGTACTTC. Its translation: CASSDGGGPSYEQYF. The V call is TRBV10-2, the J call TRBJ2-7, with 8 bases aligning to TRBD2. The length of the CDR3 is 15 residues. Unmatched junction bases numbered 4, after V lost 3 bases and J lost 0 bases. CDR1 is WSHSY, CDR2 SAAADI, per germline.